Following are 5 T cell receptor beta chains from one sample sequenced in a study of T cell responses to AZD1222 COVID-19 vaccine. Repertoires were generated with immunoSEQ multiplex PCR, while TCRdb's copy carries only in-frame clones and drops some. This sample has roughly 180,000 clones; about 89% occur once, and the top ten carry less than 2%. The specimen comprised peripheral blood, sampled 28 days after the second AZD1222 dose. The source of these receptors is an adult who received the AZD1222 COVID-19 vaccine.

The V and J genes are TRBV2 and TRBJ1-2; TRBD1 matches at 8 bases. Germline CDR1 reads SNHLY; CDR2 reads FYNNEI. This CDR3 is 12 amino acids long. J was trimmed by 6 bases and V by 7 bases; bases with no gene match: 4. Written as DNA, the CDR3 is TGTGCCAGCAAAACAGGGGGGGATGGCTACACCTTC. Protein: CASKTGGDGYTF.

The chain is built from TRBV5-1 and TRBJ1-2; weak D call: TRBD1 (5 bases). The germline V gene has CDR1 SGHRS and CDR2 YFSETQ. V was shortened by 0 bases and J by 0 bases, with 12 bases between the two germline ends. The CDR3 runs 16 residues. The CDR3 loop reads CASSLGSGGPNYGYTF. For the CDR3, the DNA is TGCGCCAGCAGCTTGGGATCGGGGGGACCTAACTATGGCTACACCTTC.

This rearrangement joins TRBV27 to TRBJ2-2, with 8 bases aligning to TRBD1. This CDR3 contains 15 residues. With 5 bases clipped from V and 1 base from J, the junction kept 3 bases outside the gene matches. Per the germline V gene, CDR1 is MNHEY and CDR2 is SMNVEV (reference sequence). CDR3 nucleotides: TGTGCCAGCAGTCTTGGACAGGGGAACACCGGGGAGCTGTTTTTT. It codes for CASSLGQGNTGELFF.

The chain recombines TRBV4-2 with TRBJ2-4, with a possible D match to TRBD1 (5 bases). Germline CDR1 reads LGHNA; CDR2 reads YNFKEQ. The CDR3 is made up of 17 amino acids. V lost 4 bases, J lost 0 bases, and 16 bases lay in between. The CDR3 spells CASSPRNRYLAKNIQYF. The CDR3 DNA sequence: TGTGCCAGCAGCCCGCGTAACAGGTACCTAGCCAAAAACATTCAGTACTTC.

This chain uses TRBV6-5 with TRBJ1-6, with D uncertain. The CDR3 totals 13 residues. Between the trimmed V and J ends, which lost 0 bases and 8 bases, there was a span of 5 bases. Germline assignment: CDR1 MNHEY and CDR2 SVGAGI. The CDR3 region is CASSYSPDSPLHF. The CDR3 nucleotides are TGTGCCAGCAGTTACTCGCCCGATTCACCCCTCCACTTT.